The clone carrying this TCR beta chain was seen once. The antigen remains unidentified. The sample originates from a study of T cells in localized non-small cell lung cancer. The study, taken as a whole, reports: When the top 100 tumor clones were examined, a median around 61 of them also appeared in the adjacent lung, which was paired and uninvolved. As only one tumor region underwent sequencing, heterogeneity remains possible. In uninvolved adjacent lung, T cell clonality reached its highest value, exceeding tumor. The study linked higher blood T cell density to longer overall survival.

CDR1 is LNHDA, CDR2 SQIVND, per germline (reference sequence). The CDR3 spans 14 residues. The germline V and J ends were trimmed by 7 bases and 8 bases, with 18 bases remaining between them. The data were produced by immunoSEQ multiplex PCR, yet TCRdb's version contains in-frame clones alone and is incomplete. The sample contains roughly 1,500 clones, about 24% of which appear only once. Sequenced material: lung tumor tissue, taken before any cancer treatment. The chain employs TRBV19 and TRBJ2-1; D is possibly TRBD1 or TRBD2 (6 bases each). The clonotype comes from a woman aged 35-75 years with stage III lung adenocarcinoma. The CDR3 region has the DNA TGTGCCAGTACCTCTCTGCGGGGACAACATGAGCAGTTCTTC. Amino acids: CASTSLRGQHEQFF. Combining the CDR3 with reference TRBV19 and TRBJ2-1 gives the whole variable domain DGGITQSPKYLFRKEGQNVTLSCEQNLNHDAMYWYRQDPGQGLRLIYYSQIVNDFQKGDIAEGYSVSREKKESFPLTVTSAQKNPTAFYLCASTSLRGQHEQFFGPGTRLTVL.